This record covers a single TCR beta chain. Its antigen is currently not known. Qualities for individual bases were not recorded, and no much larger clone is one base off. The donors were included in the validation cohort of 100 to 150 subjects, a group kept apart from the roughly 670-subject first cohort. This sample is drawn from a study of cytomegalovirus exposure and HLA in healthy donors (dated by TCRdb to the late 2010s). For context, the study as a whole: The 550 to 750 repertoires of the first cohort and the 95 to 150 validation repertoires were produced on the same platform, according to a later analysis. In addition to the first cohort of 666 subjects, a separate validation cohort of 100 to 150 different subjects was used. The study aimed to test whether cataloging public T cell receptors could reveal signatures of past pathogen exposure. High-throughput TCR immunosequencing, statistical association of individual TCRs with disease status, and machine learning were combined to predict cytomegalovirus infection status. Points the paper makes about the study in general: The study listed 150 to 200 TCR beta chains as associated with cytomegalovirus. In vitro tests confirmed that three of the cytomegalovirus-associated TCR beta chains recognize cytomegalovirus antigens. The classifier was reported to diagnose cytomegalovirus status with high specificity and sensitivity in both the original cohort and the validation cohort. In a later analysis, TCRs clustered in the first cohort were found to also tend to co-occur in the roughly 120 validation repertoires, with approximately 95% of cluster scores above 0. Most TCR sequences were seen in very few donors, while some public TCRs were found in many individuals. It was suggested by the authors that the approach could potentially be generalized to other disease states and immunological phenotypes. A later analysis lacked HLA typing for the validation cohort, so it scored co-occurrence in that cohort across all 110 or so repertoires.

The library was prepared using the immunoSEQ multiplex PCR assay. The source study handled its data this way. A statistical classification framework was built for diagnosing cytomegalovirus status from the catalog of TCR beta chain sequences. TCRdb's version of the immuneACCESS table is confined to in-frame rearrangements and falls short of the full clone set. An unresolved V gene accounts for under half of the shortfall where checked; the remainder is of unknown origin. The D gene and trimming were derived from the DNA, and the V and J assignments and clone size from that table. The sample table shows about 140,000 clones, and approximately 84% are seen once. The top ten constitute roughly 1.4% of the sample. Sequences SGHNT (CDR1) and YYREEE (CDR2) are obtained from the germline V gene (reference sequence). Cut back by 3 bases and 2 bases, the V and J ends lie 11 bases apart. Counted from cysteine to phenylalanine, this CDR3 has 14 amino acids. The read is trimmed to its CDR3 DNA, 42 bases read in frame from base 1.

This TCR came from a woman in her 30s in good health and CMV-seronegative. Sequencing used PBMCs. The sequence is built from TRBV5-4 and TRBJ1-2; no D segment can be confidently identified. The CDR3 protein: CASSSLSVNYGYTF. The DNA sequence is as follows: TGTGCCAGCAGCTCCCTCAGCGTGAACTATGGCTACACCTTC. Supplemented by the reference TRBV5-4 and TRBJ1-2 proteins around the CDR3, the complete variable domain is ETGVTQSPTHLIKTRGQQVTLRCSSQSGHNTVSWYQQALGQGPQFIFQYYREEENGRGNFPPRFSGLQFPNYSSELNVNALELDDSALYLCASSSLSVNYGYTFGSGTRLTVV.